Below are 17 T cell receptor beta chains sequenced from a single sample in a study of cytomegalovirus exposure and HLA in healthy donors. The PCR ran on 60 Vbeta and 13 Jbeta primers. Sequencing was performed with immunoSEQ multiplex PCR; in TCRdb, only in-frame clones are kept and a portion is missing. The sample data list about 52,000 clones. Sequences were obtained from PBMCs. The receptors come from a woman aged 55-75 years in good health and CMV-seropositive.

This chain joins TRBV6-5 and TRBJ2-7, with a possible D match to TRBD1 (5 bases). Germline V gene data show CDR1 as MNHEY and CDR2 as SVGAGI. CDR3 length: 13 amino acids. V was pared by 4 bases and J by 4 bases, with 11 bases between. CDR3 sequence reads: CASSSQGGYEQYF. As DNA, the CDR3 is TGTGCCAGCAGTTCCCAGGGTGGGTACGAGCAGTACTTC.

The V call is TRBV7-9, the J call TRBJ2-1; 7 bases are shared with TRBD2. CDR1 SEHNR and CDR2 FQNEAQ come from the germline V gene (reference sequence). There are 14 residues in the CDR3. V lost 8 bases and J lost 3; bases outside the gene matches: 7. This CDR3 is CASVYSGVYNEQFF. CDR3 nucleotides: TGTGCCAGCGTTTACAGCGGGGTCTACAATGAGCAGTTCTTC. The variable domain in full, with the rest retrieved from reference TRBV7-9 and TRBJ2-1, is DTGVSQNPRHKITKRGQNVTFRCDPISEHNRLYWYRQTLGQGPEFLTYFQNEAQLEKSRLLSDRFSAERPKGSFSTLEIQRTEQGDSAMYLCASVYSGVYNEQFFGPGTRLTVL.

The chain joins TRBV10-2 to TRBJ1-2; tentatively, D is TRBD1 (6 bases). V was shortened by 0 bases and J by 3 bases, with 8 bases between the two germline ends. The CDR3 has 14 residues. Germline V gene lookup returns CDR1 WSHSY and CDR2 SAAADI. CDR3 amino acids: CASSESGADYGYTF. The CDR3 nucleotides read TGCGCCAGCAGTGAGTCGGGGGCAGACTATGGCTACACCTTC.

The chain uses TRBV6-5 and TRBJ1-1, with 7 bases aligning to TRBD1. The germline V gene encodes CDR1 MNHEY and CDR2 SVGAGI. Trimming took 6 bases from V and 2 from J; bases not matched to a gene: 6. The length of the CDR3 is 14 residues. CDR3 DNA: TGTGCCAGCAGAGAGTACAGGGGCAACACTGAAGCTTTCTTT. As protein: CASREYRGNTEAFF.

The chain recombines TRBV10-3 with TRBJ2-5, with D maybe TRBD2 (5 bases). This CDR3 has 13 residues. The germline V and J ends were trimmed by 7 bases and 2 bases, with 11 bases remaining between them. CDR1 is ENHRY, CDR2 SYGVKD, per germline. The CDR3 coding sequence is TGTGCCATCATGAGGGCAGCTCAAGAGACCCAGTACTTC. Its translation is CAIMRAAQETQYF.

V is TRBV4-1 and J is TRBJ2-7; 9 bases map to TRBD2. The CDR3 has 17 amino acids. Germline V gene data show CDR1 as MGHRA and CDR2 as YSYEKL. V gave up 1 base and J gave up 0 bases; unmatched junction bases: 7. The CDR3 reads CASSQGGGAPVSYEQYF. In DNA, the CDR3 is TGCGCCAGCAGCCAAGGCGGGGGGGCCCCCGTCTCCTACGAGCAGTACTTC.

This chain joins TRBV6-5 and TRBJ1-2; 8 bases line up with TRBD1. Trimming cost V 6 bases and J 8 bases; bases outside gene matches: 14. This CDR3 contains 15 residues. CDR1 is MNHEY, CDR2 SVGAGI, per germline. This CDR3 reads CASRSDPGGAEGYTF. As DNA, the CDR3 is TGTGCCAGCAGATCTGATCCAGGGGGCGCAGAAGGCTACACCTTC.

This chain joins TRBV6-1 and TRBJ1-6; 9 positions match TRBD1. V trimming: 3 bases; J trimming: 10 bases; junction bases outside the gene matches: 10. The V gene's germline CDR1 is MNHNS and CDR2 SASEGT. The CDR3 length is 16 residues. The CDR3 DNA sequence: TGTGCCAGCAGTGATGGAGGGGGGACAGGGAGCTCACCCCTCCACTTT. This encodes CASSDGGGTGSSPLHF.

The J gene is TRBJ2-3, the V gene TRBV18; tentatively, D is TRBD2 (5 bases). CDR1 KGHSH and CDR2 LQKENI come from the germline V gene. The CDR3 extends over 14 amino acids. V lost 6 bases and J lost 4, with 14 bases in between. The CDR3 coding sequence is TGTGCCAGCTCCCGGGAAGGCCACGCAGATACGCAGTATTTT. Amino acid sequence: CASSREGHADTQYF.

J is TRBJ2-1 and V is TRBV7-8, with 10 bases fitting TRBD2. Germline V gene lookup returns CDR1 SGHVS and CDR2 FQNEAQ. There are 16 residues in the CDR3. J gave up 0 bases and V 4 bases, and 3 bases lay outside the gene matches. The CDR3: CASSSRTSGSYNEQFF. CDR3 in DNA: TGTGCCAGCAGCTCCAGGACTAGCGGCTCCTACAATGAGCAGTTCTTC.

The rearrangement uses TRBV5-4 and TRBJ1-1; 7 bases map to TRBD1. The CDR3 loop spans 14 amino acids. The V and J ends lost 5 bases and 3 bases, in that order; junction bases with no gene match: 7. CDR1 is SGHNT and CDR2 is YYREEE in the germline V gene (reference sequence). The CDR3 DNA is TGTGCCAGCAGTTTAAGGGGGCTCTACACTGAAGCTTTCTTT. Encoded protein: CASSLRGLYTEAFF.

The CDR3 loop is CASSLASRTGEAFF. CDR3 DNA sequence: TGTGCCAGCAGCTTAGCATCGAGGACAGGGGAAGCTTTCTTT. The rearrangement links TRBV7-9 to TRBJ1-1, with TRBD1 matching 8 bases. Looked up from germline, CDR1 is SEHNR and CDR2 is FQNEAQ (reference sequence). The CDR3 length is 14 residues. Trimming removed 0 bases from V and 8 bases from J; junction bases left unmatched: 5.

The rearrangement links TRBV19 to TRBJ1-2, with 9 positions matching TRBD1. CDR3 length equals 13 residues. V trimming: 5 bases; J trimming: 5 bases; junction bases outside the gene matches: 3. Germline CDR1 is LNHDA and CDR2 is SQIVND (reference sequence). The CDR3 coding sequence is TGTGCCAGTAGTTTGGGACAGGGTTATGGCTACACCTTC. Translating it yields CASSLGQGYGYTF.

The chain links TRBV7-8 to TRBJ2-7, with 7 bases identical to TRBD1. The length of the CDR3 is 16 residues. Trimming took 5 bases from V and 2 from J; bases not matched to a gene: 12. Germline V gives CDR1 SGHVS, CDR2 FQNEAQ. CDR3 region: CASSPLGRGGTYEQYF. The DNA of the CDR3 is TGTGCCAGCAGCCCCCTAGGGAGAGGGGGCACCTACGAGCAGTACTTC.

CDR3 sequence reads: CASSQGGGRGYTEAFF. In DNA form, the CDR3 reads TGCGCCAGCAGCCAGGGGGGAGGCAGGGGGTACACTGAAGCTTTCTTT. The chain employs TRBV4-1 and TRBJ1-1; TRBD1 agrees at 7 bases. Germline-derived CDR1 and CDR2 are MGHRA and YSYEKL. The CDR3 is 16 residues long. The V gene end was trimmed by 3 bases and the J gene end by 3 bases; junction bases not matched to a gene: 10.

This chain uses TRBV6-1 with TRBJ1-4; 10 positions agree with TRBD1. The CDR3 consists of 14 residues. Trimming removed 6 bases from V and 10 bases from J; junction bases left unmatched: 8. Looked up from germline, CDR1 is MNHNS and CDR2 is SASEGT. The CDR3 reads CASRDGQGVLKLFF. DNA for the CDR3: TGTGCCAGCAGAGACGGACAGGGGGTGCTAAAACTGTTTTTT.

This sequence joins TRBV12-1 and TRBJ2-3; no check of the table's D call, TRBD2, against the DNA was made. TRBV12-1 is a pseudogene segment. CDR3 length: 17 residues. The CDR3 DNA sequence: TGTGCCAGCAGCTTTCCACTAGCGGGGGGTGACACAGATACGCAGTATTTT. It is translated as CASSFPLAGGDTDTQYF.